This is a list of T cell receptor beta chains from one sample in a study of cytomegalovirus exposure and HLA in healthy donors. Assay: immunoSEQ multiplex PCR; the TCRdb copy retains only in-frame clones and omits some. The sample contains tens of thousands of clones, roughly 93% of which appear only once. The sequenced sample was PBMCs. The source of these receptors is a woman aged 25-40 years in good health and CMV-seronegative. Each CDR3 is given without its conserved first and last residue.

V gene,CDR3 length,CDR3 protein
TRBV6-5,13,ASRSGTSRTGELF
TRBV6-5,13,ASSYGGTQENIQY
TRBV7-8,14,ASSLGRADRGYGYT
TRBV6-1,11,ASRETSTDTQY
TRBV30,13,ACTHRTGTGSGYT
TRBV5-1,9,ASRTGETQY
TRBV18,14,ASSPSNQGGGTEAF
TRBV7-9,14,ASSPNLGGANYGYT
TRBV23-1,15,ASSHSGALRYLGEQF
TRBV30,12,AWSVSGVDEKLF
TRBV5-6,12,ASSRLAGTGELF
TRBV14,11,ASSQVRRGTQY
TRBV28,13,ASSSSGTGSDEQF
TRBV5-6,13,ASSTGTVMNTEAF
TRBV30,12,AYSLGQGGGKLF
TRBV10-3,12,AIKGGVPYNEQF
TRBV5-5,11,ASSSGTSETQY
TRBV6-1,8,ASSENEQF
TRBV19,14,ASSALQGARGNTIY
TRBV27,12,ASSLGTGGNEQF
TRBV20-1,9,SATLAYEQY
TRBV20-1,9,SAKRSRAAF
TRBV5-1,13,ASSFASGSYNEQF
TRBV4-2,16,ASSQDEIAGEIYNEQF
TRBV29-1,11,SVFDRGDTEAF
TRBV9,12,ASSYRTGEYGYT
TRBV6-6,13,ASSLVGGSNQPQH
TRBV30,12,AWSEGRGADTQY
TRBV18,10,ASSPTQYEQY
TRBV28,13,ASYPSGQGFGGYT
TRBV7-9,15,ASSLPSDSFGGNTIY
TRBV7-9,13,ASYHTGQGYEKLF
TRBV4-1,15,ASSQVVSGTGYNEQF
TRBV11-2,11,ASSSPSTDTQY
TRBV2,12,ASRPSASSYEQY
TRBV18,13,ASSTRSSGANVLT
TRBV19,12,ASSIGGSKNIQY
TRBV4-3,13,ASSQERGGADTQY
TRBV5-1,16,ASSPDPSSGRNTGELF
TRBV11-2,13,ASGARGLTNEKLF
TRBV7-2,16,ASSPGLAGVTYQETQY
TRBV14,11,ASRGAGHNEQF
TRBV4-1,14,ASSQNDRASSYEQY
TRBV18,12,ASSHDSLNTEAF
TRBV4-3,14,ASSPYTGGNTGELF
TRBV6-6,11,ASSRTGTYGYT
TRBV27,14,ASSPISGQGSYGYT
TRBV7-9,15,ASSVRQGVNGNQPQH
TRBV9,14,ASSSSGQGLDQPQH
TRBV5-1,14,ASSLAGGRGLNEQF
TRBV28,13,ATSGGHLSGNTIY
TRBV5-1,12,ASSAASGSNEQY
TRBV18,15,ASSPNRGGSGANVLT
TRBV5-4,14,ASSLLGLGNTGELF
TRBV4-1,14,ASSPEAASGVETQY
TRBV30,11,AWSLDSSSPLH
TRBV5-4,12,ASSVQGPVSEAF
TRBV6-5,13,ASSYSRQLNQPQH
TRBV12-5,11,ASGLSEATEAF
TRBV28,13,ASSPPGTSSSKQF